The next 27 T cell receptor beta chains were all read from a single sample in a study of cytomegalovirus exposure and HLA in healthy donors. The primer mix had 60 Vbeta and 13 Jbeta primers. Repertoires were generated with immunoSEQ multiplex PCR, while TCRdb's copy carries only in-frame clones and drops some. The table includes more than 150,000 clones, about 81% detected once. Sequences were obtained from PBMCs. All receptors come from a man in his forties in good health and CMV-seronegative.

This chain's CDR3 is CAWSVPSREGDQPQHF. CDR3 coding DNA: TGTGCCTGGAGTGTACCAAGCAGGGAGGGTGACCAGCCCCAGCATTTT. The rearrangement uses TRBV30 and TRBJ1-5, with D maybe TRBD1 (5 bases). Germline V gene sequence: CDR1 GTSNPN, CDR2 SVGIG (reference sequence). With 0 bases removed from V and 7 bases from J, the gap between germline ends came to 19 bases. This CDR3 is built from 16 residues.

The chain carries TRBV27 and TRBJ2-2, with D unresolved. CDR1 and CDR2 (germline): MNHEY, SMNVEV (reference sequence). This CDR3 spans 14 amino acids. V lost 7 bases, J lost 2 bases, and 11 bases lay in between. The CDR3 loop is CASKRHENTGELFF. CDR3 nucleotide sequence: TGTGCCAGCAAGAGACACGAAAACACCGGGGAGCTGTTTTTT.

The chain carries TRBV7-3 and TRBJ2-2; TRBD2 is a possible D gene (5 bases). This CDR3 is 14 amino acids long. Looked up from germline, CDR1 is SGHTA and CDR2 is FQGTGA. V was clipped by 2 bases and J by 7 bases, with 11 bases between them. The CDR3 DNA sequence: TGTGCCAGCAGCTTAGTTGGCAGCGGCGGGGAGCTGTTTTTT. Translated: CASSLVGSGGELFF.

The rearrangement joins TRBV7-9 to TRBJ2-7, with D unresolved. The CDR3 extends over 12 amino acids. The germline V gene encodes CDR1 SEHNR and CDR2 FQNEAQ (reference sequence). Trimming removed 2 bases at V and 6 bases at J, with 8 bases between. The CDR3 is CASSLSGLEQYF. The DNA of the CDR3 is TGTGCCAGCAGCTTATCAGGCCTCGAGCAGTACTTC.

V and J are TRBV6-5 and TRBJ1-6; 8 nucleotides line up with TRBD1. The CDR3 spans 16 residues. Losses at the gene ends were 4 bases for V and 14 bases for J; bases not matched to a gene: 16. The germline CDR1 and CDR2 sequences are MNHEY and SVGAGI. CDR3 bases: TGTGCCAGCAGTTTTGGACAGGGACGGAAGGAGAGAGCCCTCCACTTT. Its translation: CASSFGQGRKERALHF.

The genes are TRBV27 and TRBJ2-1; 7 nucleotides match TRBD2. The J segment lost 4 bases and the V segment lost 4 bases, leaving 10 bases of the junction unmatched. CDR3 length equals 16 residues. Germline CDR1 MNHEY, CDR2 SMNVEV (reference sequence). The DNA of the CDR3 is TGTGCCAGCAGTTCACGGCGGGACTACCATTACAATGAGCAGTTCTTC. Protein sequence: CASSSRRDYHYNEQFF.

The gene calls are TRBV27 and TRBJ2-1; 11 nucleotides match TRBD1. The CDR3 consists of 15 residues. The germline CDR1 and CDR2 sequences are MNHEY and SMNVEV (reference sequence). After removal of 2 bases from V and 6 bases from J, the junction contained 3 bases not matched to a gene. CDR3 region: CASSLLGTGGNEQFF. The CDR3 DNA is TGTGCCAGCAGTTTACTCGGGACAGGGGGCAATGAGCAGTTCTTC.

The genes are TRBV6-5 and TRBJ1-2; 7 positions agree with TRBD1. The CDR3 is 13 residues long. V was pared by 6 bases and J by 4 bases, with 5 bases of the junction left unmatched. CDR1 and CDR2 (germline): MNHEY, SVGAGI. CDR3 region: CASRKQGFYGYTF. The CDR3, as DNA: TGTGCCAGCAGGAAACAGGGGTTCTATGGCTACACCTTC.

The chain uses TRBV30 and TRBJ2-1; a weak D match, TRBD2 (7 bases). CDR3 length: 14 amino acids. CDR1 is GTSNPN and CDR2 is SVGIG in the germline V gene (reference sequence). V gave up 7 bases and J gave up 2 bases, with 15 bases separating them. CDR3 coding DNA: TGTGCCTTCCGGCTAGGGGGGGCCTACAATGAGCAGTTCTTC. Protein product: CAFRLGGAYNEQFF. Supplemented by reference TRBV30 and TRBJ2-1, the full variable domain reads SQTIHQWPATLVQPVGSPLSLECTVEGTSNPNLYWYRQAAGRGLQLLFYSVGIGQISSEVPQNLSASRPQDRQFILSSKKLLLSDSGFYLCAFRLGGAYNEQFFGPGTRLTVL.

V is TRBV11-2 and J is TRBJ2-7; 9 bases are shared with TRBD1. The CDR3 consists of 15 residues. Per germline, CDR1 SGHAT and CDR2 FQNNGV. V shed 5 bases, J shed 3 bases, and the junction held 8 bases outside the gene matches. CDR3 nucleotides: TGTGCCAGCAGCGATGAGGTGGGACAGGGCTACGAGCAGTACTTC. It encodes CASSDEVGQGYEQYF. Full variable domain (outside the CDR3, taken from reference TRBV11-2 and TRBJ2-7): EAGVAQSPRYKIIEKRQSVAFWCNPISGHATLYWYQQILGQGPKLLIQFQNNGVVDDSQLPKDRFSAERLKGVDSTLKIQPAKLEDSAVYLCASSDEVGQGYEQYFGPGTRLTVT.

The chain couples TRBV9 to TRBJ2-5; 8 bases map to TRBD2. CDR3 length: 16 amino acids. CDR1 and CDR2 from the germline V gene are SGDLS and YYNGEE. Unmatched junction bases numbered 6, after V lost 0 bases and J lost 2 bases. CDR3 in amino acids: CASSVGPAGAQETQYF. As DNA, the CDR3 is TGTGCCAGCAGCGTAGGGCCAGCGGGGGCTCAAGAGACCCAGTACTTC.

The genes are TRBV11-3 and TRBJ2-7; D gene uncertain. Trimming left V 0 bases short and J 3 bases short, with 12 bases between. The CDR3 is 15 residues long. CDR1 is SGHNT, CDR2 YENEEA, per germline. The DNA of the CDR3 is TGTGCCAGCAGCTTAGATCGGGTAGGCTACTACGAGCAGTACTTC. As protein: CASSLDRVGYYEQYF.

The chain carries TRBV7-3 and TRBJ2-3, with 8 positions matching TRBD2. Germline-derived CDR1 and CDR2 are SGHTA and FQGTGA. Trimming removed 3 bases from V and 0 bases from J; junction bases left unmatched: 5. CDR3 length: 16 residues. In nucleotides, the CDR3 is TGTGCCAGCAGCTTCACGGGGGGGATTAGCACAGATACGCAGTATTTT. Translating it yields CASSFTGGISTDTQYF.

The J gene is TRBJ2-7, the V gene TRBV5-1; possible D gene TRBD2, 5 bases. CDR1 and CDR2 (germline): SGHRS, YFSETQ. This CDR3 is built from 15 residues. V was shortened by 6 bases and J by 0 bases, with 16 bases between the two germline ends. This chain's CDR3 is CASTPLTGSSYEQYF. As DNA, the CDR3 is TGCGCCAGCACACCCTTGACGGGGTCCTCCTACGAGCAGTACTTC.

The chain employs TRBV28 and TRBJ1-2, with D possibly matching TRBD1 (5 bases). This CDR3 has 13 amino acids. The V and J ends lost 5 bases and 5 bases respectively, with 12 bases between them. CDR1 and CDR2 from the germline V gene are MDHEN and SYDVKM. CDR3 sequence (DNA): TGTGCCAGCAGTCCCCAGGACACTTATGGCTACACCTTC. Protein sequence: CASSPQDTYGYTF.

This chain links TRBV5-1 with TRBJ1-2; 10 nucleotides align to TRBD1. The CDR3 is 14 amino acids. Germline CDR1 and CDR2: SGHRS and YFSETQ. V lost 4 bases, J lost 5 bases, and 5 bases stayed unmatched. This CDR3 reads CASSPRQGAYGYTF. CDR3 bases: TGCGCCAGCAGCCCCCGACAGGGGGCATATGGCTACACCTTC.

The chain uses TRBV6-1 and TRBJ2-7; the D gene is possibly TRBD1 (5 bases). Deletions cut 0 bases from V and 7 bases from J, with 16 bases between. From germline, CDR1 is MNHNS and CDR2 SASEGT. This CDR3 contains 15 residues. For the CDR3, the DNA is TGTGCCAGCAGTGAAGCGCCAGGGAAGGGCCTGGAGCAGTACTTC. The encoded protein is CASSEAPGKGLEQYF.

In its sample, this clone was seen a few times. This sequence joins TRBV7-6 and TRBJ2-3; maybe TRBD1 (7 bases). Trimming removed 3 bases at V and 2 bases at J, with 12 bases between. Germline lookup yields CDR1 SGHVS and CDR2 FNYEAQ. The CDR3 runs to 15 residues. The CDR3 loop reads CASSLAGQPTDTQYF. In DNA, the CDR3 is TGTGCCAGCAGCTTGGCGGGACAGCCCACAGATACGCAGTATTTT.

The chain uses TRBV5-5 and TRBJ1-5; D call uncertain. The V gene's germline CDR1 is SGHKS and CDR2 YYEKEE (reference sequence). The CDR3 spans 15 residues. Trimming removed 1 base from V and 1 base from J, with 9 bases in between. CDR3 region: CASSLTPASNQPQHF. The CDR3 DNA follows: TGTGCCAGCAGCTTGACCCCCGCGAGCAATCAGCCCCAGCATTTT.

This clone was seen a single time. This sequence joins TRBV5-1 and TRBJ2-5; 8 positions match TRBD1. Germline CDR1 SGHRS, CDR2 YFSETQ. V shed 5 bases, J shed 2 bases, and the junction held 8 bases outside the gene matches. The length of the CDR3 is 15 residues. CDR3 DNA sequence: TGCGCCAGCAGGCCCGGGACAGGCCTACAAGAGACCCAGTACTTC. This translates into CASRPGTGLQETQYF.

The chain is built from TRBV7-2 and TRBJ2-3; 9 bases agree with TRBD2. J gave up 2 bases and V 1 base, and 7 bases lay outside the gene matches. The CDR3 covers 17 residues. The germline gives CDR1 SGHTA, CDR2 FQGNSA. The CDR3 DNA reads as TGTGCCAGCAGCTTAGGACACCCTAGCGGGATCACAGATACGCAGTATTTT. Amino acid sequence: CASSLGHPSGITDTQYF. Filled out from reference TRBV7-2 and TRBJ2-3, the complete variable domain reads GAGVSQSPSNKVTEKGKDVELRCDPISGHTALYWYRQSLGQGLEFLIYFQGNSAPDKSGLPSDRFSAERTGGSVSTLTIQRTQQEDSAVYLCASSLGHPSGITDTQYFGPGTRLTVL.

The chain combines TRBV9 with TRBJ2-5, with D tentatively TRBD1 (6 bases). The V end lost 3 bases, the J end lost 3 bases, and 9 bases lay between the germline ends. The CDR3 loop spans 13 amino acids. Germline V lookup: CDR1 SGDLS, CDR2 YYNGEE. The CDR3 spells CASSGGQKETQYF. The CDR3 DNA is TGTGCCAGCAGCGGCGGACAGAAAGAGACCCAGTACTTC.

The chain combines TRBV30 with TRBJ1-4; 7 bases are shared with TRBD1. CDR1 GTSNPN and CDR2 SVGIG come from the germline V gene (reference sequence). Unmatched junction bases numbered 10, after V lost 7 bases and J lost 2 bases. CDR3 size: 15 residues. In DNA form, the CDR3 reads TGTGCCTTGGAGGGGGCCGGGGCCACTAATGAAAAACTGTTTTTT. Its protein is CALEGAGATNEKLFF.

Concerning this clone: The germline gene is not matched at one end of the junction; a read error may be the cause. V and J are TRBV7-3 and TRBJ1-6, with 12 bases that match TRBD1. CDR1 and CDR2 from the germline V gene are SGHTA and FQGTGA. The CDR3 is made up of 14 amino acids. The CDR3 coding sequence is TGTGCCAGCAGGGGACAGGGGGCAAAATCACTCCTCCACTTT. Translation: CASRGQGAKSLLHF. Using reference TRBV7-3 and TRBJ1-6 for the parts outside the CDR3, the full variable domain is GAGVSQTPSNKVTEKGKYVELRCDPISGHTALYWYRQSLGQGPEFLIYFQGTGAADDSGLPNDRFFAVRPEGSVSTLKIQRTERGDSAVYLCASRGQGAKSLLHFGNGTRLTVT.

This clone was observed a few times. The chain uses TRBV4-2 and TRBJ1-1, with TRBD1 identical over 10 bases. V shed 3 bases, J shed 6 bases, and the junction held 4 bases outside the gene matches. Germline values: CDR1 LGHNA, CDR2 YNFKEQ. CDR3 size: 14 residues. The DNA of the CDR3 is TGTGCCAGCAGCCAGGACAGGGGGAATGCTGAAGCTTTCTTT. Its protein is CASSQDRGNAEAFF.

The CDR3 here is CASSTTGGGFNQPQHF. CDR3 DNA: TGTGCCAGCAGTACAACAGGGGGAGGTTTTAATCAGCCCCAGCATTTT. This chain connects TRBV27 to TRBJ1-5; 8 positions match TRBD1. The J segment lost 4 bases and the V segment lost 5 bases, leaving 10 bases of the junction unmatched. Germline assignment: CDR1 MNHEY and CDR2 SMNVEV (reference sequence). This CDR3 contains 16 residues.

This chain links TRBV11-2 with TRBJ2-2; 12 nucleotides line up with TRBD2. V gave up 3 bases and J gave up 0 bases; unmatched junction bases: 5. Germline lookup yields CDR1 SGHAT and CDR2 FQNNGV. The CDR3 has 18 residues. CDR3 in DNA: TGTGCCAGCAGCTTCGGGACTAGCGGGCCTGCGAACACCGGGGAGCTGTTTTTT. Its translation: CASSFGTSGPANTGELFF.